A single sample is the source of the 27 T cell receptor beta chains below, sequenced in a study of T cell responses to AZD1222 COVID-19 vaccine. Assay: immunoSEQ multiplex PCR; the TCRdb copy retains only in-frame clones and omits some. The table shows 110,000 to 150,000 clones, with roughly 90% occurring only once. This specimen consisted of peripheral blood, obtained 28 days after the second AZD1222 dose. Every receptor here comes from an adult who received the AZD1222 COVID-19 vaccine.

The CDR3 sequence is CASLFHTEAFF. The CDR3 nucleotides read TGTGCCAGCCTTTTTCACACTGAAGCTTTCTTT. The rearrangement links TRBV5-5 to TRBJ1-1; D gene ambiguous. Germline-derived CDR1 and CDR2 are SGHKS and YYEKEE (reference sequence). The CDR3 length is 11 residues. Between the trimmed V and J ends, which lost 7 bases and 3 bases, there was a span of 7 bases.

This clone was counted a few times. The chain joins TRBV11-2 to TRBJ1-2, with D unresolved. The CDR3 runs 15 residues. Per germline, CDR1 SGHAT and CDR2 FQNNGV. The V and J ends lost 5 bases and 2 bases respectively, with 15 bases between them. CDR3 bases: TGTGCCAGCAGCCCTCGGACCTTTAAAAACTATGGCTACACCTTC. Translation gives CASSPRTFKNYGYTF.

This clone was counted between two and nine times. This chain connects TRBV28 to TRBJ2-7; D tentatively reads TRBD1 or TRBD2 (6 bases each). The CDR3 sequence is 14 residues long. Germline values: CDR1 MDHEN, CDR2 SYDVKM. Trimming cost V 8 bases and J 0 bases, with 14 bases left between them. The chain's CDR3 is CASESGAFSYEQYF. The DNA for the CDR3 is TGTGCCAGCGAGTCGGGGGCTTTCTCCTACGAGCAGTACTTC.

The chain employs TRBV7-3 and TRBJ1-2; no definite D call. V shed 7 bases and J shed 2 bases, with 23 bases lying between them. The CDR3 sequence is 17 residues long. Germline V gene data show CDR1 as SGHTA and CDR2 as FQGTGA. In nucleotides, the CDR3 is TGTGCCAGCACCCTCCTACCGCGACGGTTGACGAACTATGGCTACACCTTC. Protein sequence: CASTLLPRRLTNYGYTF.

The J gene is TRBJ2-5, the V gene TRBV10-3; 7 bases map to TRBD2. Trimming removed 3 bases from V and 3 bases from J; junction bases left unmatched: 1. Germline CDR1 ENHRY, CDR2 SYGVKD. The CDR3 length is 13 residues. The CDR3 sequence: CAISDREEETQYF. In DNA form, the CDR3 reads TGTGCCATCAGTGATCGGGAGGAAGAGACCCAGTACTTC.

V gene TRBV29-1 combines with J gene TRBJ2-1; 7 nucleotides line up with TRBD2. Germline CDR1 reads SQVTM; CDR2 reads ANQGSEA. This CDR3 has 14 residues. V shed 3 bases and J 6 bases; nucleotides not matched to a gene: 8. Here the CDR3 reads CSVDGLAVTNEQFF. Written as DNA, the CDR3 is TGCAGCGTTGATGGGCTAGCGGTCACCAATGAGCAGTTCTTC.

This chain uses TRBV18 with TRBJ2-7; possibly TRBD1 for D (5 bases). This CDR3 region has 13 residues. The germline CDR1 and CDR2 sequences are KGHSH and LQKENI. V gave up 3 bases and J gave up 3 bases, with 9 bases separating them. This CDR3 reads CASSPDTGYEQYF. DNA of the CDR3: TGTGCCAGCTCACCGGACACGGGCTACGAGCAGTACTTC.

The chain uses TRBV28 and TRBJ1-2, with no clear D. V dropped 7 bases and J dropped 7 bases, with 13 bases sitting between them. The CDR3 length is 12 residues. Germline CDR1 and CDR2: MDHEN and SYDVKM. CDR3 loop: CASNTGFRGYTF. Here the CDR3 DNA reads TGTGCCAGCAATACGGGGTTCCGTGGCTACACCTTC.

The chain employs TRBV24-1 and TRBJ1-4; 7 bases line up with TRBD1. The CDR3 is 15 amino acids. Per germline, CDR1 KGHDR and CDR2 SFDVKD. Unmatched junction bases numbered 8, after V lost 4 bases and J lost 7 bases. DNA for the CDR3: TGTGCCACCAGTGACCCCCAGGGGGAGAGTGAAAAACTGTTTTTT. This codes for CATSDPQGESEKLFF.

V usage is TRBV5-8 and J usage is TRBJ2-1; 7 bases align to TRBD1. Germline V lookup: CDR1 SGHTS, CDR2 YDEGEE. V lost 4 bases, J lost 3 bases, and 10 bases stayed unmatched. The CDR3 is made up of 16 amino acids. This CDR3 is CASSARDRRRYNEQFF. The CDR3, as DNA: TGTGCCAGCAGCGCCCGGGACAGAAGGCGCTACAATGAGCAGTTCTTC.

The CDR3 reads CASSTRQARGYGYTF. The DNA of the CDR3 is TGTGCCAGCAGCACCCGACAGGCCCGGGGCTATGGCTACACCTTC. This chain joins TRBV21-1 and TRBJ1-2; the listed D gene, TRBD1, was not tested against the DNA. TRBV21-1 is a pseudogene segment. The CDR3 has 15 residues.

The chain uses TRBV30 and TRBJ2-5; 8 bases are a match to TRBD2. The junction had 5 bases not matched to a gene; V was cut back by 1 base and J by 4 bases. CDR3 size: 14 residues. The V gene's germline CDR1 is GTSNPN and CDR2 SVGIG (reference sequence). As DNA, the CDR3 is TGTGCCTGGAGTGCGACTAGCGCGAGAGAGACCCAGTACTTC. Translated: CAWSATSARETQYF.

The chain couples TRBV7-9 to TRBJ2-3; D might be TRBD1 (6 bases). The CDR3 length is 12 residues. CDR1 and CDR2 (germline): SEHNR, FQNEAQ (reference sequence). Between the trimmed V and J ends, which lost 3 bases and 8 bases, there was a span of 9 bases. CDR3 sequence reads: CASSLQGGTQYF. CDR3 in DNA: TGTGCCAGCAGCTTGCAAGGGGGTACGCAGTATTTT.

This chain links TRBV2 with TRBJ2-7; D might be TRBD1 (5 bases). The CDR3 spans 13 residues. In germline, CDR1 is SNHLY, CDR2 FYNNEI. V lost 3 bases, J lost 5 bases, and 11 bases lay in between. The CDR3 nucleotides are TGTGCCAGCAGTGAGGGTCAGGGCCACGAGCAGTACTTC. This sequence encodes CASSEGQGHEQYF.

The CDR3, as DNA: TGCGCCAGCAGCCCCGGGGACGGCAACTCCTACGAGCAGTACTTC. This gives the protein CASSPGDGNSYEQYF. The chain couples TRBV5-1 to TRBJ2-7, with D perhaps given as TRBD1 or TRBD2 (5 bases each). CDR1 SGHRS and CDR2 YFSETQ come from the germline V gene. The CDR3 has 15 residues. The V and J ends lost 4 bases and 0 bases respectively, with 14 bases between them.

V is TRBV4-3 and J is TRBJ1-5; D gene uncertain. With 0 bases removed from V and 5 bases from J, the gap between germline ends came to 11 bases. Germline-derived CDR1 and CDR2 are LGHNA and YSLEER. The CDR3 length is 15 residues. The DNA for the CDR3 is TGCGCCAGCAGCCAAGAAGTAGGATTGGATCAGCCCCAGCATTTT. Its protein product is CASSQEVGLDQPQHF.

As to this clone: One base away lies a much larger clone, so this may be a sequencing read error. This chain uses TRBV9 with TRBJ2-1, with D maybe TRBD2 (5 bases). The CDR3 runs 15 residues. V was clipped by 4 bases and J by 0 bases, with 11 bases between them. CDR1 and CDR2 (germline): SGDLS, YYNGEE. This chain's CDR3 is CASSIEGSSYNEQFF. As DNA, the CDR3 is TGTGCCAGCAGCATAGAGGGAAGCTCCTACAATGAGCAGTTCTTC.

This rearrangement joins TRBV6-2 or TRBV6-3 to TRBJ2-1; a possible D gene is TRBD2 (6 bases). The CDR3 has 18 residues. V lost 5 bases to trimming and J lost 3 bases, with 23 bases between them. CDR1 is MNHEY, CDR2 SVGEGT, per germline. CDR3 coding DNA: TGTGCCAGCAGTAGAACCTCCCCTCCTAGCGCACTCTACAATGAGCAGTTCTTC. It is translated as CASSRTSPPSALYNEQFF.

This chain links TRBV28 with TRBJ1-4; D remains unclear. This CDR3 region has 13 residues. Germline V gives CDR1 MDHEN, CDR2 SYDVKM. With 3 bases removed from V and 5 bases from J, the gap between germline ends came to 7 bases. CDR3 region: CASSLATNEKLFF. The DNA for the CDR3 is TGTGCCAGCAGTTTGGCCACCAATGAAAAACTGTTTTTT.

V gene TRBV7-2 combines with J gene TRBJ1-5; D is ambiguous. The CDR3 loop spans 14 amino acids. V lost 3 bases, J lost 1 base, and 7 bases lay in between. Germline-derived CDR1 and CDR2 are SGHTA and FQGNSA. In nucleotides, the CDR3 is TGTGCCAGCAGCTTCGGTTGGAGCAATCAGCCCCAGCATTTT. Amino acids: CASSFGWSNQPQHF. Supplemented by reference TRBV7-2 and TRBJ1-5, the full variable domain reads GAGVSQSPSNKVTEKGKDVELRCDPISGHTALYWYRQSLGQGLEFLIYFQGNSAPDKSGLPSDRFSAERTGGSVSTLTIQRTQQEDSAVYLCASSFGWSNQPQHFGDGTRLSIL.

The chain's CDR3 is CSVARTGGHMNTEAFF. In DNA form, the CDR3 reads TGCAGCGTCGCTCGGACAGGGGGCCACATGAACACTGAAGCTTTCTTT. The chain recombines TRBV29-1 with TRBJ1-1; 11 bases agree with TRBD1. J lost 0 bases, V lost 6 bases, and 9 bases had no gene match. This CDR3 contains 16 residues. The germline V gene encodes CDR1 SQVTM and CDR2 ANQGSEA. The whole variable domain, filled in from reference TRBV29-1 and TRBJ1-1, reads SAVISQKPSRDICQRGTSLTIQCQVDSQVTMMFWYRQQPGQSLTLIATANQGSEATYESGFVIDKFPISRPNLTFSTLTVSNMSPEDSSIYLCSVARTGGHMNTEAFFGQGTRLTVV.

The V call is TRBV29-1, the J call TRBJ1-1, with TRBD1 as a possible D gene (5 bases). In germline, CDR1 is SQVTM, CDR2 ANQGSEA. V gave up 7 bases and J gave up 1 base, with 7 bases separating them. This CDR3 region has 11 residues. CDR3 protein: CSADRNTEAFF. CDR3 in DNA: TGCAGCGCCGACAGGAACACTGAAGCTTTCTTT.

This chain connects TRBV18 to TRBJ1-1; 9 bases align to TRBD1. The V and J ends lost 0 bases and 0 bases, in that order; junction bases with no gene match: 8. Germline CDR1 and CDR2: KGHSH and LQKENI. The CDR3 extends over 18 amino acids. The CDR3 spells CASSPPSTGGTMNTEAFF. In DNA form, the CDR3 reads TGTGCCAGCTCACCACCTTCGACAGGGGGGACCATGAACACTGAAGCTTTCTTT. Full variable domain (remainder filled in from reference TRBV18 and TRBJ1-1): NAGVMQNPRHLVRRRGQEARLRCSPMKGHSHVYWYRQLPEEGLKFMVYLQKENIIDESGMPKERFSAEFPKEGPSILRIQQVVRGDSAAYFCASSPPSTGGTMNTEAFFGQGTRLTVV.

The chain has TRBV5-1 and TRBJ2-6; D possibly matches TRBD1 or TRBD2 (7 bases each). Germline CDR1 and CDR2: SGHRS and YFSETQ. With 4 bases removed from V and 5 bases from J, the gap between germline ends came to 16 bases. CDR3 length: 16 amino acids. CDR3 nucleotides: TGCGCCAGCAGCGCTATACAGGGGACTAGGGCCAACGTCCTGACTTTC. Encoded protein: CASSAIQGTRANVLTF.

The chain links TRBV11-2 to TRBJ2-5, with TRBD2 matching 8 bases. The CDR3 loop spans 16 amino acids. Per germline, CDR1 SGHAT and CDR2 FQNNGV. V lost 1 base to trimming and J lost 4 bases; unmatched junction nucleotides: 8. The CDR3 protein is CASSLGSGSSGETQYF. As DNA, the CDR3 is TGTGCCAGCAGCTTAGGGAGCGGGAGTTCAGGAGAGACCCAGTACTTC.

The gene calls are TRBV7-9 and TRBJ1-4; the D is unclear. Germline values: CDR1 SEHNR, CDR2 FQNEAQ (reference sequence). The CDR3 has 16 amino acids. Between the trimmed V and J ends, which lost 5 bases and 0 bases, there was a span of 13 bases. CDR3 bases: TGTGCCAGCAGCGCCCGCCGACCGGCAACTAATGAAAAACTGTTTTTT. Translated: CASSARRPATNEKLFF.

CDR3 in DNA: TGTGCCAGCAGTTACTCGCGGGGTAGCAATCAGCCCCAGCATTTT. It is translated as CASSYSRGSNQPQHF. The chain is built from TRBV6-6 and TRBJ1-5, with D uncertain. CDR1 is MNHNY and CDR2 is SVGAGI in the germline V gene (reference sequence). The V gene lost 0 bases and the J gene lost 0 bases, with 6 bases spanning the gap. This CDR3 contains 15 residues.